This T cell receptor (beta chain) was recovered during a study of T cells in Graves' hyperthyroidism and ophthalmopathy. Study observations and caveats: A model of 13 V-J pairs discriminated ophthalmopathy from stable hyperthyroidism.

CDR1 and CDR2 from the germline V gene are MNHEY and SVGEGT. The CDR3 contains 13 residues. V lost 6 bases, J lost 9 bases, and 17 bases lay in between. TCR beta CDR3 sequences were amplified from RNA transcripts. Researchers ran a first-round RT-PCR on the TCR CDR3 using the HTBI primer set. TCRdb used MiXCR to reprocess the multiplex PCR reads, holding one entry per CDR3 protein. The sample has a few hundred thousand distinct CDR3 sequences, approximately 18% seen once. A word on this clonotype: The antigen is undetermined.

The receptor comes from a woman aged 40-49 years with Graves' ophthalmopathy. The chain recombines TRBV6-2 or TRBV6-3 with TRBJ1-1; maybe TRBD1 (6 bases). Sequencing was carried out using blood. The CDR3 sequence is CASRLDSLVQAFF. Here the CDR3 DNA reads TGTGCCAGCAGGCTGGACAGTTTGGTTCAAGCTTTCTTT.